This TCR beta chain is drawn from a study of T cell responses to AZD1222 COVID-19 vaccine. Background on the study: Investigators merged groups given second doses at roughly 4 or roughly 12 weeks.

Germline V gene lookup returns CDR1 LNHDA and CDR2 SQIVND (reference sequence). CDR3 length: 17 residues. Between the trimmed V and J ends, which lost 4 bases and 0 bases, there was a span of 18 bases. The repertoire was sequenced with immunoSEQ multiplex PCR; TCRdb's copy has only in-frame clones and lacks some. The sample contains roughly 150,000 clones, 80% to 95% of which appear only once. As regards this clone: What it recognizes is unknown.

Study-level results: Spike-spanning, vaccine-associated CD4 TCRs were dominant at 160-218 and 743-854. White British people made up most donors, females outnumbered males, and clonal diversity was possibly underestimated. Repertoires in all cases were sampled only once the peak T cell response had passed.

The V and J genes are TRBV19 and TRBJ1-2; D not resolved. The TCR was taken from an adult in good health. Specimen: peripheral blood, collected on day 0 of AZD1222 vaccination. CDR3 in amino acids: CASSTGRSLGPNYGYTF. The CDR3 DNA follows: TGTGCCAGTAGTACCGGACGGTCCCTTGGCCCTAACTATGGCTACACCTTC.